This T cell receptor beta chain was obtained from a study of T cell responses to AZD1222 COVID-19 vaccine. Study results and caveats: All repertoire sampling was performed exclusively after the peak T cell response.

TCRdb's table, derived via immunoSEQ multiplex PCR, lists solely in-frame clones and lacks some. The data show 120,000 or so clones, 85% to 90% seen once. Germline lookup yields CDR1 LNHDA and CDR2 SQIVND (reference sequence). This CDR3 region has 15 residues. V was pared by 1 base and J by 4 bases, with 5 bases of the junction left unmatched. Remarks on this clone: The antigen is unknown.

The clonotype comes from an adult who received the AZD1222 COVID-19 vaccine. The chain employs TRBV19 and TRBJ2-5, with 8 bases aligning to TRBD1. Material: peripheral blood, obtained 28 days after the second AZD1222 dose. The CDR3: CASSIGLGTGETQYF. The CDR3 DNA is TGTGCCAGTAGTATAGGGTTGGGGACAGGAGAGACCCAGTACTTC.